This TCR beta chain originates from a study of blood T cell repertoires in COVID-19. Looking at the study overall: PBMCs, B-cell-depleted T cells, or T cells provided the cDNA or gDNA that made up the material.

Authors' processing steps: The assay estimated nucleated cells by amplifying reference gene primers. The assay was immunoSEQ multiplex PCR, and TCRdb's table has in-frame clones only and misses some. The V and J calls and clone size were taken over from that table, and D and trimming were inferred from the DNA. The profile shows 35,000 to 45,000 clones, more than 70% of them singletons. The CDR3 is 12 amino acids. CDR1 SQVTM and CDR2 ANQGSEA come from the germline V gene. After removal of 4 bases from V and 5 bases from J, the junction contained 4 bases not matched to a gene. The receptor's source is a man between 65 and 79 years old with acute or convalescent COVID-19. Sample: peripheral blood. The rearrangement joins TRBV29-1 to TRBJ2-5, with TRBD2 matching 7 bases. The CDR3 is CSVGEGRETQYF. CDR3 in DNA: TGCAGCGTTGGGGAGGGCAGGGAGACCCAGTACTTC.